What follows is one T cell receptor beta chain and its context. This specimen belongs to a study of blood T cell repertoires in COVID-19. The table came from immunoSEQ multiplex PCR; TCRdb's copy has only in-frame clones and leaves some out. The sample yields approximately 200,000 clones, around 85% seen once. CDR3 length: 13 residues. V lost 3 bases and J 5 bases, leaving 10 bases between the germline ends. Germline values: CDR1 LNHDA, CDR2 SQIVND (reference sequence). The chain links TRBV19 to TRBJ1-1, with no clear D. Input material: PBMCs or T cells enriched from blood (not recorded which). The receptor comes from a man between 40 and 49 years old who had recovered from COVID-19. The CDR3 is CASSIPGWTEAFF. In DNA form, the CDR3 reads TGTGCCAGTAGTATCCCCGGGTGGACTGAAGCTTTCTTT.